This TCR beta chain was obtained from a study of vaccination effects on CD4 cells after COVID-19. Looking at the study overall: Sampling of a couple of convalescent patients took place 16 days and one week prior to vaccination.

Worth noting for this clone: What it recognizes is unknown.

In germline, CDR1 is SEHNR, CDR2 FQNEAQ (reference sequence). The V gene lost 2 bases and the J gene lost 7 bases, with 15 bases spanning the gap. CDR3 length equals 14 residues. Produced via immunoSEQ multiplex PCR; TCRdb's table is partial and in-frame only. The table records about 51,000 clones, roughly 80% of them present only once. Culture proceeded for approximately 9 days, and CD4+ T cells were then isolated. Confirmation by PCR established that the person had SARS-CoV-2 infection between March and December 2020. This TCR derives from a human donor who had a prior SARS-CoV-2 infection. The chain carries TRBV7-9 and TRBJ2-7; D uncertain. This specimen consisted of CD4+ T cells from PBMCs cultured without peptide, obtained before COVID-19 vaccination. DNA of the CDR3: TGTGCCAGCAGCTTATTCCCCACCAAGGAAGAGCAGTACTTC. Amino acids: CASSLFPTKEEQYF.